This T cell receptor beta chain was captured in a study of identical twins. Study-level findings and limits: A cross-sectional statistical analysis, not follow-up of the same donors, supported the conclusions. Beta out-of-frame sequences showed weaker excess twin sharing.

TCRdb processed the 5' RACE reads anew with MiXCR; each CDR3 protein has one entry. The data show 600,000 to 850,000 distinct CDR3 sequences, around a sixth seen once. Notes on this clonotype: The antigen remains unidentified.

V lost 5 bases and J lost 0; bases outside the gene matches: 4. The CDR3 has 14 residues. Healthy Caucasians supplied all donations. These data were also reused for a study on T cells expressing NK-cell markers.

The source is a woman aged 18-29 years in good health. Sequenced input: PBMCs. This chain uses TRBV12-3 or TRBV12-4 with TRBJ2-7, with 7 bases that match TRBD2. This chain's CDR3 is CASSPSGDSYEQYF. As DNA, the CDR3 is TGTGCCAGCAGTCCGAGCGGGGACTCCTACGAGCAGTACTTC.